One and the same sample provided the 10 T cell receptor beta chains below, sequenced in a study of vaccination and CD4 T cells after COVID-19. Treatment noted: roughly 11-day PBMC culture with coronavirus spike peptide pools or control peptides (ViraFEST assay). Their antigen targets remain unknown. The Oncomine TCR Beta short-read assay was what sequenced the DNA obtained from cultured CD4+ T cells. TCRdb redid the calling of the PCR reads with MiXCR, one entry per CDR3 protein. This table has 6,000 to 8,000 distinct CDR3 sequences, about 70% appearing once. The source material was cultured CD4+ T cells from blood, sampled after SARS-CoV-2 vaccination. Receptors originate from a human donor with COVID-19.

The chain combines TRBV6-1 with TRBJ1-1, with TRBD1 as a possible D gene (5 bases). This CDR3 contains 12 residues. V was trimmed by 6 bases and J by 8 bases, leaving 13 bases between them. Germline-derived CDR1 and CDR2 are MNHNS and SASEGT. CDR3 in amino acids: CASSNAGTEAFF. CDR3 nucleotide sequence: TGTGCCAGCAGCAACGCCGGGACCGAAGCTTTCTTT.

This clonotype has a handful of counts. The chain recombines TRBV20-1 with TRBJ1-1; D possibly corresponds to TRBD1 (6 bases). The germline V and J ends were trimmed by 4 bases and 4 bases, with 10 bases remaining between them. This CDR3 is 12 amino acids long. CDR1 DFQATT and CDR2 SNEGSKA come from the germline V gene (reference sequence). CDR3 nucleotide sequence: TGCAGTGCTATTACAGGGATCACTGAAGCTTTCTTT. This gives the protein CSAITGITEAFF.

The rearrangement links TRBV7-2 to TRBJ2-3, with D perhaps assigned TRBD1 or TRBD2 (5 bases each). CDR3 length: 15 residues. The germline V gene encodes CDR1 SGHTA and CDR2 FQGNSA. Between the trimmed V and J ends, which lost 4 bases and 1 base, there was a span of 12 bases. The DNA for the CDR3 is TGTGCCAGCAGCTCCTTGAGAGGGGGCACAGATACGCAGTATTTT. It is translated as CASSSLRGGTDTQYF.

This clonotype appeared a few times. The chain employs TRBV20-1 and TRBJ2-7, with 9 bases lining up with TRBD2. CDR3 size: 16 residues. The J segment lost 3 bases and the V segment lost 0 bases, leaving 9 bases of the junction unmatched. CDR1 and CDR2 from the germline V gene are DFQATT and SNEGSKA (reference sequence). This CDR3 reads CSARDIRAGGHYEQYF. The CDR3 DNA reads TGCAGTGCTAGAGATATTAGGGCGGGGGGGCACTACGAGCAGTACTTC.

The chain couples TRBV20-1 to TRBJ2-3, with D maybe TRBD1 (6 bases). CDR1 and CDR2 from the germline V gene are DFQATT and SNEGSKA (reference sequence). V gave up 3 bases and J gave up 1 base, with 14 bases separating them. This CDR3 has 15 residues. The CDR3 loop is CSARGFRQGTDTQYF. The CDR3 nucleotides are TGCAGTGCTAGGGGCTTTCGACAGGGCACAGATACGCAGTATTTT.

DNA for the CDR3: TGCAGTGCTATCCCGTCCCAGACAGGGCGTTCCTATAATTCACCCCTCCACTTT. The encoded protein is CSAIPSQTGRSYNSPLHF. The chain uses TRBV20-1 and TRBJ1-6, with 7 bases matching TRBD1. The length of the CDR3 is 18 residues. The V segment lost 4 bases and the J segment 1 base; nucleotides outside the gene matches: 13. Per the germline V gene, CDR1 is DFQATT and CDR2 is SNEGSKA (reference sequence).

This chain uses TRBV20-1 with TRBJ2-2; D is possibly TRBD1 (6 bases). Germline V gives CDR1 DFQATT, CDR2 SNEGSKA (reference sequence). The CDR3 is made up of 14 amino acids. V lost 5 bases and J 6 bases, leaving 16 bases between the germline ends. This CDR3 reads CSAPQPGVSGELFF. DNA of the CDR3: TGCAGTGCTCCCCAGCCAGGGGTTTCCGGGGAGCTGTTTTTT.

V is TRBV7-3 and J is TRBJ1-1; no clear D. The CDR3 is 15 residues long. Germline V gene sequence: CDR1 SGHTA, CDR2 FQGTGA. Trimming shortened V by 5 bases and J by 1 base, and 14 bases separated the two germline ends. CDR3 protein: CASSLAAGANTEAFF. CDR3 DNA: TGTGCCAGCAGCCTCGCCGCGGGAGCGAACACTGAAGCTTTCTTT. The full variable domain, completed using reference TRBV7-3 and TRBJ1-1, is GAGVSQTPSNKVTEKGKYVELRCDPISGHTALYWYRQSLGQGPEFLIYFQGTGAADDSGLPNDRFFAVRPEGSVSTLKIQRTERGDSAVYLCASSLAAGANTEAFFGQGTRLTVV.

The CDR3 DNA follows: TGTGCCAGCAGTATGCAGGCCTTCACCGGGGAGCTGTTTTTT. It codes for CASSMQAFTGELFF. V and J are TRBV6-4 and TRBJ2-2; D is uncertain. The CDR3 runs 14 residues. V was clipped by 5 bases and J by 4 bases, with 11 bases between them. The germline gives CDR1 MRHNA, CDR2 SNTAGT.

The rearrangement links TRBV19 to TRBJ1-6; 7 nucleotides align to TRBD1. CDR1 is LNHDA, CDR2 SQIVND, per germline (reference sequence). J was trimmed by 6 bases and V by 3 bases; bases with no gene match: 8. The CDR3 spans 16 residues. CDR3 in amino acids: CASSITGQVSNSPLHF. CDR3 sequence (DNA): TGTGCCAGTAGTATTACCGGACAGGTAAGTAATTCACCCCTCCACTTT.